Listed here are 25 T cell receptor beta chains from one sample, sequenced in a study of identical twins. TCRdb itself ran the 5' RACE reads through MiXCR, one entry per CDR3 protein. The sample lists some 1,600,000 distinct CDR3 sequences, under 35% occurring once. The sequenced sample consisted of cord blood. The receptors here all came from a newborn girl in good health.

V is TRBV20-1 and J is TRBJ1-1; possible D gene TRBD1, 6 bases. Germline V CDR1 and CDR2: DFQATT, SNEGSKA (reference sequence). This CDR3 has 13 residues. V lost 5 bases, J lost 0 bases, and 10 bases lay in between. This chain's CDR3 is CSAPDSLNTEAFF. CDR3 nucleotides: TGCAGTGCTCCGGACAGTTTGAACACTGAAGCTTTCTTT.

The chain is built from TRBV29-1 and TRBJ1-1; D ambiguous. CDR3 length equals 12 residues. Trimming removed 6 bases from V and 1 base from J, with 9 bases in between. Germline-derived CDR1 and CDR2 are SQVTM and ANQGSEA. The CDR3 region has the DNA TGCAGCGTCATCGACACGAACACTGAAGCTTTCTTT. Protein: CSVIDTNTEAFF.

The chain recombines TRBV5-1 with TRBJ2-1; D is unclear. V was pared by 3 bases and J by 0 bases, with 10 bases between. Germline lookup yields CDR1 SGHRS and CDR2 YFSETQ. CDR3 length equals 15 residues. Here the CDR3 DNA reads TGCGCCAGCAGCTCTAGTCCGTTCTCCTACAATGAGCAGTTCTTC. Its protein is CASSSSPFSYNEQFF.

The table lists this clonotype with a few counts. Germline is not matched at one junction end, which may reflect a read error. The chain combines TRBV11-1 with TRBJ2-1, with TRBD2 matching 11 bases. This CDR3 comprises 16 residues. CDR1 and CDR2 (germline): SGHAT, FQDESV (reference sequence). CDR3 nucleotides: TGTGCCGGCAGCTTAAGACTAGCGGGGAACTACAATGAGCAGTTCTTC. This sequence encodes CAGSLRLAGNYNEQFF.

The chain employs TRBV5-6 and TRBJ2-7; D uncertain. The CDR3 runs 12 residues. The V and J ends lost 6 bases and 3 bases respectively, with 10 bases between them. Germline V CDR1 and CDR2: SGHDT, YYEEEE. The CDR3 reads CASKGSFYEQYF. The CDR3 region has the DNA TGTGCCAGCAAAGGGTCCTTCTACGAGCAGTACTTC.

The chain employs TRBV7-9 and TRBJ2-7; D is perhaps TRBD2 (5 bases). This CDR3 has 15 residues. CDR1 is SEHNR and CDR2 is FQNEAQ in the germline V gene (reference sequence). Trimming took off 0 bases at V and 7 bases at J, with 16 bases between the two ends. CDR3 nucleotides: TGTGCCAGCAGCTTAGCGGGAGAGATTTACAATGAGCAGTACTTC. This gives the protein CASSLAGEIYNEQYF.

In regard to this clonotype: Its ends do not fully match the called genes, so a read error is possible. Here the CDR3 DNA reads TGTGCCAGCTCACCTACGGCCAGGGATAATGGCCACACCTTC. As protein: CASSPTARDNGHTF. This chain joins TRBV18 and TRBJ1-2; a possible D gene is TRBD1 (5 bases). The CDR3 has 14 residues. Germline V gives CDR1 KGHSH, CDR2 LQKENI.

This clonotype was seen a few times. This CDR3 is CASSASGTPAFGYTF. CDR3 sequence (DNA): TGTGCCAGCAGCGCCTCCGGGACACCGGCGTTTGGCTACACCTTC. V is TRBV9 and J is TRBJ1-2; possibly TRBD1 for D (6 bases). V dropped 3 bases and J dropped 7 bases, with 19 bases sitting between them. Germline V CDR1 and CDR2: SGDLS, YYNGEE. This CDR3 comprises 15 residues.

The chain joins TRBV25-1 to TRBJ1-6, with a weak D call TRBD1 (6 bases). CDR1 is MGHDK, CDR2 SYGVNS, per germline. The V and J ends lost 5 bases and 2 bases respectively, with 13 bases between them. This CDR3 has 16 residues. CDR3 residues: CASSKGGNAYNSPLHF. CDR3 in DNA: TGTGCCAGCAGTAAAGGGGGGAACGCCTATAATTCACCCCTCCACTTT.

The chain's CDR3 is CSVVEWYEQYF. CDR3 bases: TGCAGCGTTGTTGAGTGGTACGAGCAGTACTTC. The chain couples TRBV29-1 to TRBJ2-7; D ambiguous. The CDR3 spans 11 residues. Trimming pared 4 bases from V and 4 bases from J, leaving 8 bases between. The germline V gene has CDR1 SQVTM and CDR2 ANQGSEA.

This clonotype has just one count. The chain is built from TRBV20-1 and TRBJ1-2; TRBD1 agrees at 7 bases. The CDR3 has 14 residues. CDR1 DFQATT and CDR2 SNEGSKA come from the germline V gene (reference sequence). The V and J ends lost 7 bases and 1 base, in that order; junction bases with no gene match: 9. The CDR3, as DNA: TGCAGTGAGTCGCAGGGGGTGTATAACTATGGCTACACCTTC. This sequence encodes CSESQGVYNYGYTF.

Of note for this clonotype: A much more abundant neighbour one base away suggests this may be a read error. The rearrangement uses TRBV21-1 and TRBJ1-1; TRBD1, the D gene given by the table, was not confirmed from the DNA. TRBV21-1 is labeled a pseudogene. CDR3 length equals 14 residues. The CDR3 loop is CASSKDRMNAEAFF. The CDR3 nucleotides read TGTGCCAGCAGCAAGGACAGAATGAACGCTGAAGCTTTCTTT.

This chain uses TRBV5-1 with TRBJ2-1, with TRBD2 identical over 13 bases. CDR3 length equals 17 residues. The germline gives CDR1 SGHRS, CDR2 YFSETQ. V gave up 5 bases and J gave up 2 bases; unmatched junction bases: 7. The CDR3 nucleotides are TGCGCCAGCAGAACTAGCGGGGGGGCGAAAGCCTACAATGAGCAGTTCTTC. This translates into CASRTSGGAKAYNEQFF.

This clonotype has more than one count but fewer than ten. The J gene is TRBJ1-2, the V gene TRBV7-9; TRBD1 aligns across 7 bases. The CDR3 has 12 amino acids. CDR1 is SEHNR and CDR2 is FQNEAQ in the germline V gene (reference sequence). Losses at the gene ends were 7 bases for V and 8 bases for J; bases not matched to a gene: 7. The CDR3 reads CASNYGGGGYTF. CDR3 bases: TGTGCCAGCAACTATGGAGGGGGCGGCTACACCTTC.

This chain connects TRBV6-5 to TRBJ1-2; 8 bases agree with TRBD1. The V gene end was trimmed by 10 bases and the J gene end by 3 bases; junction bases not matched to a gene: 7. Germline V gene data show CDR1 as MNHEY and CDR2 as SVGAGI. The CDR3 runs to 13 residues. The CDR3 DNA reads as TGTGCCACGGGATCAGGGGGCTACTATGGCTACACCTTC. It specifies CATGSGGYYGYTF.

The chain joins TRBV4-2 to TRBJ2-1; weak D call: TRBD2 (5 bases). The J call may be faulty, since TRBJ2-7 better matches the DNA end. CDR3 size: 14 residues. Germline CDR1 reads LGHNA; CDR2 reads YNFKEQ. The CDR3 loop reads CASSLRTFYNEQYF. The CDR3, as DNA: TGTGCCAGCAGCCTCCGGACTTTTTACAATGAGCAGTACTTC.

The chain is built from TRBV12-3 or TRBV12-4 and TRBJ1-2; tentative D call: TRBD1 (5 bases). Deletions cut 3 bases from V and 3 bases from J, with 11 bases between. The CDR3 has 14 residues. The CDR3 region is CASSFQGGHYGYTF. The CDR3 nucleotides are TGTGCCAGCAGTTTTCAGGGCGGACACTATGGCTACACCTTC.

The chain employs TRBV25-1 and TRBJ2-5, with TRBD1 as a possible D gene (6 bases). CDR1 is MGHDK, CDR2 SYGVNS, per germline. Deletions cut 6 bases from V and 5 bases from J, with 22 bases between. CDR3 size: 16 residues. This CDR3 is CASSDTGHLTRETQYF. The CDR3, as DNA: TGTGCCAGCAGCGACACGGGACATCTGACAAGGGAGACCCAGTACTTC.

The V call is TRBV18, the J call TRBJ2-1, with TRBD2 matching 8 bases. This CDR3 spans 14 amino acids. Germline V lookup: CDR1 KGHSH, CDR2 LQKENI. The trim removed 3 bases at V and 9 bases at J, leaving 7 bases unmatched. CDR3 amino acids: CASSPPGLAGEQFF. In nucleotides, the CDR3 is TGTGCCAGCTCACCTCCCGGACTAGCCGGTGAGCAGTTCTTC.

This sequence joins TRBV2 and TRBJ1-4; no definite D call. Looked up from germline, CDR1 is SNHLY and CDR2 is FYNNEI. Between the trimmed V and J ends, which lost 10 bases and 2 bases, there was a span of 11 bases. This CDR3 is built from 13 residues. CDR3 amino acids: CAIIPGTNEKLFF. CDR3 bases: TGTGCCATCATACCTGGGACTAATGAAAAACTGTTTTTT.

This clonotype was counted a single time. The junction does not match germline at one end; this may be a read error. The chain couples TRBV2 to TRBJ1-6; no clear D. CDR3 length: 15 residues. CDR1 is SNHLY and CDR2 is FYNNEI in the germline V gene. Written as DNA, the CDR3 is TGTGCCAGCAGTGCACGACACTCCTATAATTCACCCCCCCACTTT. Encoded protein: CASSARHSYNSPPHF.

The J gene is TRBJ2-3, the V gene TRBV12-3 or TRBV12-4, with 9 bases identical to TRBD2. This CDR3 comprises 15 residues. Losses at the gene ends were 3 bases for V and 1 base for J; bases not matched to a gene: 2. DNA for the CDR3: TGTGCCAGCAGTTTCGGGACTAGCCGCACAGATACGCAGTATTTT. Its protein product is CASSFGTSRTDTQYF.

The chain links TRBV27 to TRBJ2-7, with D tentatively TRBD1 or TRBD2 (5 bases each). The CDR3 loop spans 18 amino acids. V was shortened by 2 bases and J by 0 bases, with 20 bases between the two germline ends. Germline CDR1 MNHEY, CDR2 SMNVEV (reference sequence). CDR3 region: CASSLRPPLGVNSYEQYF. CDR3 DNA: TGTGCCAGCAGTTTAAGACCCCCTCTGGGGGTTAACTCCTACGAGCAGTACTTC.

There are a few counts of this clonotype. V is TRBV4-1 and J is TRBJ2-4; no firm D call. CDR3 size: 16 residues. Germline V gives CDR1 MGHRA, CDR2 YSYEKL. V lost 4 bases and J lost 1, with 14 bases in between. The CDR3 loop is CASSRLAVIAKNIQYF. The CDR3 DNA follows: TGCGCCAGCAGCCGCCTGGCAGTGATCGCCAAAAACATTCAGTACTTC.

This clonotype was counted only a few times. The rearrangement uses TRBV5-5 and TRBJ2-5, with 14 bases lining up with TRBD2. The CDR3 spans 16 residues. Unmatched junction bases numbered 5, after V lost 4 bases and J lost 3 bases. CDR1 SGHKS and CDR2 YYEKEE come from the germline V gene (reference sequence). This chain's CDR3 is CASSTTSGRAKETQYF. The CDR3 bases are TGTGCCAGCAGCACGACTAGCGGGAGGGCTAAAGAGACCCAGTACTTC.